Given below is one T cell receptor (beta chain) in context. Repertoires were generated with immunoSEQ multiplex PCR, while TCRdb's copy carries only in-frame clones and drops some. The sample has approximately 9,100 clones, roughly a third seen once. The data are from a study of graft-versus-host responses after intestinal transplantation. The wider study: Every recipient underwent anti-thymocyte globulin induction, then tacrolimus and steroids for two to four years.

Notes on the study in general: Elevated graft-versus-host to host-versus-graft clonal ratios in allografts were recorded for patients with graft-donor T cell macrochimerism.

Irradiated, violet-dye-labeled stimulators (around 200,000) were plated alongside around 200,000 CFSE-labeled responders. The CDR3 contains 14 residues. Trimming pared 5 bases from V and 3 bases from J, leaving 13 bases between. CDR1 MNHNS and CDR2 SASEGT come from the germline V gene. This material consisted of alloreactive CD8+ T cells from a mixed lymphocyte reaction culture, taken before transplantation. Stated subset: CFSE-low proliferating T cells sorted from approximately 6-day pre-transplant mixed lymphocyte reaction (GvH or HvG direction). This TCR was recovered from a human patient who was an organ donor for intestinal transplantation. V usage is TRBV6-1 and J usage is TRBJ1-1; no firm D call. The CDR3 is CASSFYLIHTEAFF. CDR3 sequence (DNA): TGTGCCAGCAGTTTCTATTTGATCCACACTGAAGCTTTCTTT.